This record looks at one T cell receptor (beta chain) sequence and its context. The sample comes from a study of shared T cell receptors in the human thymus. Sequencing used immunoSEQ multiplex PCR; TCRdb keeps in-frame clones, though not all of them. This sample has roughly 560,000 clones, with about 80% found just once. Germline lookup yields CDR1 SGHDN and CDR2 FVKESK. The CDR3 sequence is 17 residues long. Trimming at V came to 0 bases and at J to 2 bases, leaving 9 bases not matched to a gene. The data were also submitted as part of a second study, on human thymus T cells. According to that study: From resections taken during corrective heart surgery, the thymus tissue was obtained. Thymic and blood repertoires seemed to show skewed V and J gene use. Related research examined unrelated individuals and reported that their thymic repertoires overlapped highly.

The TCR originated in a boy under three years old with a congenital heart defect. The sequencing input was thymocytes. The chain carries TRBV14 and TRBJ2-7, with 8 positions matching TRBD2. The CDR3 DNA is TGTGCCAGCAGCCAAGACGGTAGCGGGATAAACCCCTACGAGCAGTACTTC. Translated, it gives CASSQDGSGINPYEQYF.